Sequencing of this TCR beta chain was carried out in a study of low-dose radiotherapy and immunotherapy resistance in tumors. TRAV- and TRBV-specific primers, spanning alpha and beta chains, primed first-strand cDNA. With a V-primer adapter and a constant-region primer, TCRs were amplified for 20 to 25 PCR cycles. Via MiXCR, TCRdb re-called the reads, giving one row per CDR3 protein. The data contain approximately 13,000 distinct CDR3 sequences, approximately 61% of them seen just once; the ten biggest clones take up less than 10%. The length of the CDR3 is 14 residues. Germline lookup yields CDR1 SGHAT and CDR2 FQDESV (reference sequence). V lost 5 bases and J 0 bases, leaving 11 bases between the germline ends. Eligibility required advanced solid tumors lacking tumor-infiltrating lymphocytes.

This chain joins TRBV11-1 and TRBJ2-7, with D possibly matching TRBD1 (6 bases). This clonotype was obtained from a human donor with advanced metastatic prostate, ovarian, gallbladder or colorectal cancer (not recorded which). This table probably holds off-target reads from a library built for another chain. Here the CDR3 DNA reads TGTGCCAGCAGCCCGACAGGTTTCTCCTACGAGCAGTACTTC. It specifies CASSPTGFSYEQYF.